These T cell receptor beta chains were read from a single sample in a study of cytomegalovirus exposure and HLA in healthy donors. The assay was immunoSEQ multiplex PCR, and TCRdb's table has in-frame clones only and misses some. The table shows under 200,000 clones, with more than 65% occurring only once. The sequencing input was PBMCs. These TCRs come from a man aged 50-59 years in good health and CMV-seronegative. Both conserved end residues are part of each CDR3. D genes are given only for firm matches.

D gene	V gene	J gene	CDR3 protein
NA	TRBV29-1	TRBJ2-5	CSAKDSFQETQYF
TRBD1	TRBV5-4	TRBJ2-5	CASSWGTDLKETQYF
NA	TRBV5-3	TRBJ1-1	CASLFTRVSGWSTEAFF
NA	TRBV7-2	TRBJ2-3	CASSASADTQYF
NA	TRBV30	TRBJ2-3	CAWDRARTDTQYF
NA	TRBV5-4	TRBJ2-2	CASSLAGGQVPGELFF
TRBD2	TRBV7-9	TRBJ2-5	CASSSPEGLAKETQYF
TRBD2	TRBV7-2	TRBJ2-7	CASSPQYGLAGEQYF
TRBD1	TRBV19	TRBJ1-2	CASSPKGAYGYTF
TRBD1	TRBV5-1	TRBJ1-1	CASSQGQWNTEAFF
NA	TRBV5-4	TRBJ1-2	CASSLQGAHGYTF
TRBD1	TRBV7-8	TRBJ1-1	CASSGQENTEAFF
TRBD2	TRBV4-2	TRBJ2-3	CASSHAQKRGDTADTQYF
NA	TRBV20-1	TRBJ2-5	CSGAGSPLDF
NA	TRBV5-4	TRBJ2-2	CASSQGLNTGELFF
NA	TRBV19	TRBJ1-1	CASSSRGADTEAFF
NA	TRBV18	TRBJ1-6	CASSFNRETGSPLHF
NA	TRBV6-1	TRBJ1-1	CASSEIRGTEAFF
TRBD1	TRBV9	TRBJ2-1	CASSKPGQGNNEQFF
NA	TRBV9	TRBJ2-3	CASSAPTGDTQYF
NA	TRBV5-6	TRBJ1-4	CASSRRWTNEKLFF
NA	TRBV10-3	TRBJ2-4	CAISESREVAKNIQYF
NA	TRBV4-3	TRBJ1-5	CASSQDLEGRQPQHF
NA	TRBV10-2	TRBJ1-6	CASMSSGPQSSYNSPLHF
NA	TRBV13	TRBJ1-3	CASSQGGSGNTIYF
NA	TRBV5-8	TRBJ1-2	CASSLTAGGYTF
NA	TRBV6-1	TRBJ2-5	CASSEADRGAGRETQYF
NA	TRBV5-6	TRBJ2-1	CASSLGPRATTGNEQFF
NA	TRBV11-3	TRBJ2-2	CASSLDRAGELFF
NA	TRBV5-1	TRBJ1-1	CASSLEGLYTEAFF
TRBD1	TRBV7-8	TRBJ1-1	CASSLDRGAEAFF
NA	TRBV2	TRBJ2-2	CASKTDTNTGELFF
TRBD1	TRBV2	TRBJ1-4	CASKDRAKSDEKLFF
TRBD2	TRBV7-2	TRBJ2-7	CASSWTSGGAYEQYF
TRBD1	TRBV27	TRBJ1-6	CASSYTGADLHF
NA	TRBV6-6	TRBJ2-7	CASSYGSYYEQYF